This T cell receptor beta chain originates from a study of T cells in localized non-small cell lung cancer. Study-wide results and caveats: Among blood samples, higher T cell density accompanied longer overall survival.

TCRdb's table, derived via immunoSEQ multiplex PCR, lists solely in-frame clones and lacks some. The repertoire has roughly 50,000 clones, more than 85% of them found once; the top ten carry nearly 20%. Germline V gene data show CDR1 as SNHLY and CDR2 as FYNNEI. This CDR3 comprises 20 residues. J was trimmed by 5 bases and V by 6 bases; bases with no gene match: 23. Of note for this clone: Its target is not known.

This chain uses TRBV2 with TRBJ2-1, with 9 bases lining up with TRBD2. The clonotype was recovered from a man between 35 and 75 years old with stage I lung adenocarcinoma. The specimen was peripheral blood, collected before any cancer treatment. CDR3 coding DNA: TGTGCCAGCAGCACGCCGGGTTCCTACGTTCTAGCGGGGCTTCACAATGAGCAGTTCTTC. Its protein is CASSTPGSYVLAGLHNEQFF.